This TCR beta chain was recorded in a study of cytomegalovirus exposure and HLA in healthy donors. The CDR3 length is 14 residues. Germline CDR1 is SGHTA and CDR2 is FQGTGA. V lost 5 bases to trimming and J lost 5 bases; unmatched junction nucleotides: 6. 13 Jbeta primers and 60 Vbeta primers were used for the PCR. TCRdb's table, derived via immunoSEQ multiplex PCR, lists solely in-frame clones and lacks some. This sample's clone table lists 150,000 to 200,000 clones. The clonotype originates from a man aged 30 to 45 in good health and CMV-seronegative. The source material was PBMCs. The chain has TRBV7-3 and TRBJ2-1; 7 positions match TRBD2. The DNA of the CDR3 is TGTGCCAGCAGCCGGTCGGCGGGAGACAATGAGCAGTTCTTC. This gives the protein CASSRSAGDNEQFF. Filled out from reference TRBV7-3 and TRBJ2-1, the complete variable domain reads GAGVSQTPSNKVTEKGKYVELRCDPISGHTALYWYRQSLGQGPEFLIYFQGTGAADDSGLPNDRFFAVRPEGSVSTLKIQRTERGDSAVYLCASSRSAGDNEQFFGPGTRLTVL.